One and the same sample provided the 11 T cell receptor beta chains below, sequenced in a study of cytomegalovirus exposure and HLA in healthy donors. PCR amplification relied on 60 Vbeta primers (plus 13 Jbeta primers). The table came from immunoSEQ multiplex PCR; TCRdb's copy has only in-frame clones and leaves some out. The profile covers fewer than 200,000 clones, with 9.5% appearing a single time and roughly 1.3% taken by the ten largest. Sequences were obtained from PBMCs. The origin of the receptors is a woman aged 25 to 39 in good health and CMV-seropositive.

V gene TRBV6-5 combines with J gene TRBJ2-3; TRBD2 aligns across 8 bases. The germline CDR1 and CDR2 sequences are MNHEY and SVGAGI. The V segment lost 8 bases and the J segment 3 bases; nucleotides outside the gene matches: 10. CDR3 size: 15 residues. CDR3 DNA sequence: TGTGCCAGCCAACTTAGCGGGATGGAGACAGATACGCAGTATTTT. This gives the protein CASQLSGMETDTQYF.

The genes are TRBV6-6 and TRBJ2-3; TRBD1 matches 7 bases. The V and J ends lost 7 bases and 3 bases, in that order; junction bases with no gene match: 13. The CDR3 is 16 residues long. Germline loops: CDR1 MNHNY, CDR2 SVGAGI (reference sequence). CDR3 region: CASTDKGGGWTDTQYF. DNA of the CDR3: TGTGCCAGCACTGACAAAGGGGGCGGGTGGACAGATACGCAGTATTTT.

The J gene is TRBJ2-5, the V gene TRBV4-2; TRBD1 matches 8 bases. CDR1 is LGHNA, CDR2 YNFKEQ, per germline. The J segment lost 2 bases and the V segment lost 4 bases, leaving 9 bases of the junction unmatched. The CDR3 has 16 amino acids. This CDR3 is CASSLSQGAGQETQYF. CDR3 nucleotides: TGTGCCAGCAGCCTCAGCCAGGGGGCGGGTCAAGAGACCCAGTACTTC.

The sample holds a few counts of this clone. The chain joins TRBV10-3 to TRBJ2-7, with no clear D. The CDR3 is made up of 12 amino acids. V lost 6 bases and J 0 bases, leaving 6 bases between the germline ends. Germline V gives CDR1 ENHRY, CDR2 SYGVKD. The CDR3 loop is CAISLSSYEQYF. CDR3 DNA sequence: TGTGCCATCAGCCTCAGCTCCTACGAGCAGTACTTC.

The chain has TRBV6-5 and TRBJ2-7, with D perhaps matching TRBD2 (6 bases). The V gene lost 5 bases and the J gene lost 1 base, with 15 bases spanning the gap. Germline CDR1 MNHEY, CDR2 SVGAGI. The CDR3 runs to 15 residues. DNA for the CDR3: TGTGCCAGCAGTCCAGGCCACGGGACTTCCTACGAGCAGTACTTC. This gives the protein CASSPGHGTSYEQYF.

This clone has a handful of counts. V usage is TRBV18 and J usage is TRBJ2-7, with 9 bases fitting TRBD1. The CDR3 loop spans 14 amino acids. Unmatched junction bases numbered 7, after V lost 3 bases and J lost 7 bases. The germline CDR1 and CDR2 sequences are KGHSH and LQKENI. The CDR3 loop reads CASSPSQGAGEQYF. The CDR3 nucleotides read TGTGCCAGCTCACCTTCACAGGGGGCGGGGGAGCAGTACTTC.

This CDR3 reads CAWRPGTGNYWNTEAFF. The DNA for the CDR3 is TGTGCCTGGAGACCGGGGACAGGGAATTACTGGAACACTGAAGCTTTCTTT. The J gene is TRBJ1-1, the V gene TRBV30; 9 nucleotides agree with TRBD1. This CDR3 has 17 residues. Germline V gene data show CDR1 as GTSNPN and CDR2 as SVGIG (reference sequence). J lost 1 base, V lost 3 bases, and 12 bases had no gene match.

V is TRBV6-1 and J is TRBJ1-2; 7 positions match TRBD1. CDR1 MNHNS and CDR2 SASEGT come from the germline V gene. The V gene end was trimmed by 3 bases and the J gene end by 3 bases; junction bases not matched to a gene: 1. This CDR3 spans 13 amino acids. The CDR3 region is CASSEGQHYGYTF. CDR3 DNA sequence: TGTGCCAGCAGTGAGGGACAGCACTATGGCTACACCTTC.

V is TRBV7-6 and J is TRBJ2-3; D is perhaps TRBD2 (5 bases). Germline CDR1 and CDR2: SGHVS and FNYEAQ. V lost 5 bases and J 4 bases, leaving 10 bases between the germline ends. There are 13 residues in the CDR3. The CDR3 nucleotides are TGTGCCAGCAGCCTGGGAGAGTCAGATACGCAGTATTTT. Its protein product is CASSLGESDTQYF.

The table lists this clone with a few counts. The CDR3 DNA is TGTGCCAGCAGTGGGACAGGGAGCACTGAAGCTTTCTTT. It translates to CASSGTGSTEAFF. The V call is TRBV2, the J call TRBJ1-1, with TRBD1 matching over 8 bases. The CDR3 is 13 amino acids. The ends lost 4 bases at V and 4 bases at J; junction bases unmatched: 2. Germline assignment: CDR1 SNHLY and CDR2 FYNNEI.

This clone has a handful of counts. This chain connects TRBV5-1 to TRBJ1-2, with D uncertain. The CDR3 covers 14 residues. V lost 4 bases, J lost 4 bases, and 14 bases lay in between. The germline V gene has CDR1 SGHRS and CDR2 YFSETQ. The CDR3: CASSAGKTVYGYTF. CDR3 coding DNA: TGCGCCAGCAGCGCGGGGAAGACGGTCTATGGCTACACCTTC.